This passage covers 14 T cell receptor beta chains from one sample sequenced in a study of blood T cell repertoires in COVID-19. Only in-frame clones appear in the TCRdb table, and some are missing; sequencing was by immunoSEQ multiplex PCR. The sample has tens of thousands of clones; 60% to 75% are singletons. Input material: peripheral blood. The receptors here all came from a woman in her 70s with acute or convalescent COVID-19.

The V call is TRBV7-2, the J call TRBJ2-4; possibly TRBD2 for D (6 bases). CDR1 is SGHTA, CDR2 FQGNSA, per germline. The CDR3 has 15 amino acids. The V end was cut by 1 base, the J end by 5 bases, with 12 bases between. CDR3 in amino acids: CASSLDQGEENIQYF. The CDR3 DNA is TGTGCCAGCAGCTTAGACCAAGGGGAGGAAAACATTCAGTACTTC.

The rearrangement links TRBV15 to TRBJ1-2; possible D gene TRBD1, 6 bases. V was pared by 2 bases and J by 0 bases, with 10 bases between. The CDR3 extends over 15 amino acids. In germline, CDR1 is LNHNV, CDR2 YYDKDF (reference sequence). The CDR3 DNA reads as TGTGCCACCAGCAGAAGACAGGACCCTAACTATGGCTACACCTTC. Translated, it gives CATSRRQDPNYGYTF.

This clone was seen more than once but under ten times. The CDR3 DNA follows: TGTGCTAGTGGTATAGGGACAGGGCGTCAGCCCCAGCATTTT. Translated: CASGIGTGRQPQHF. The J gene is TRBJ1-5, the V gene TRBV12-5; 9 bases map to TRBD1. The CDR3 has 14 amino acids. V lost 5 bases, J lost 6 bases, and 5 bases stayed unmatched. The germline V gene has CDR1 LGHNT and CDR2 FRNRAP.

In its sample, this clone was seen a few times. The chain's CDR3 is CASSAQPGPGNTIYF. DNA for the CDR3: TGTGCCAGCAGCGCCCAACCGGGTCCTGGAAACACCATATATTTT. This sequence joins TRBV7-9 and TRBJ1-3; no definite D call. Per germline, CDR1 SEHNR and CDR2 FQNEAQ (reference sequence). The CDR3 covers 15 residues. The V end lost 5 bases, the J end lost 2 bases, and 13 bases lay between the germline ends.

This clone was found a few times. The V call is TRBV5-6, the J call TRBJ1-5, with D tentatively TRBD1 (6 bases). The CDR3 is made up of 15 amino acids. The germline CDR1 and CDR2 sequences are SGHDT and YYEEEE. Trimming cost V 0 bases and J 9 bases, with 16 bases left between them. The DNA for the CDR3 is TGTGCCAGCAGCTTGGTGGGGGCGGGGGATTCGCCCCAGCATTTT. Its protein product is CASSLVGAGDSPQHF.

V gene TRBV5-1 combines with J gene TRBJ2-3; D is unresolved. The V end lost 0 bases, the J end lost 3 bases, and 17 bases lay between the germline ends. The CDR3 is 17 amino acids. Germline V CDR1 and CDR2: SGHRS, YFSETQ. CDR3 amino acids: CASSLGNRGVATDTQYF. In DNA form, the CDR3 reads TGCGCCAGCAGCTTGGGAAACCGCGGCGTCGCGACAGATACGCAGTATTTT.

This rearrangement joins TRBV28 to TRBJ1-2, with a tentative D call TRBD1 (5 bases). Deletions cut 2 bases from V and 5 bases from J, with 9 bases between. The germline V gene has CDR1 MDHEN and CDR2 SYDVKM. This CDR3 comprises 13 residues. The CDR3: CASSLPGSYGYTF. CDR3 in DNA: TGTGCCAGCAGTTTACCAGGGTCTTATGGCTACACCTTC.

The chain is built from TRBV5-1 and TRBJ1-1; a possible D gene is TRBD1 (6 bases). The germline gives CDR1 SGHRS, CDR2 YFSETQ. The CDR3 totals 15 residues. V lost 4 bases and J 3 bases, leaving 16 bases between the germline ends. The CDR3 here is CASSQTGLVDTEAFF. The CDR3 bases are TGCGCCAGCAGCCAGACAGGTCTGGTCGACACTGAAGCTTTCTTT.

With regard to this clone: At the DNA level, this CDR3 is encoded by other sequences in the same sample as well. The chain combines TRBV18 with TRBJ2-2; 8 nucleotides align to TRBD1. CDR1 KGHSH and CDR2 LQKENI come from the germline V gene. The trim removed 3 bases at V and 4 bases at J, leaving 4 bases unmatched. This CDR3 contains 15 residues. The CDR3 region is CASSPGQGSTGELFF. As DNA, the CDR3 is TGTGCCAGCTCACCCGGACAGGGCAGCACCGGGGAGCTGTTTTTT.

The chain has TRBV12-3 or TRBV12-4 and TRBJ1-4; D possibly corresponds to TRBD1 (5 bases). V lost 8 bases and J lost 6, with 13 bases in between. The length of the CDR3 is 13 residues. In DNA form, the CDR3 reads TGTGCCAGCCTGGCAGGGTGGGATGAAAAACTGTTTTTT. It specifies CASLAGWDEKLFF.

V and J are TRBV29-1 and TRBJ1-2, with D tentatively TRBD1 (6 bases). Trimming left V 5 bases short and J 4 bases short, with 17 bases between. There are 14 residues in the CDR3. Germline V CDR1 and CDR2: SQVTM, ANQGSEA. The CDR3 loop is CSVQPPDSLYGYTF. CDR3 sequence (DNA): TGCAGCGTTCAACCGCCGGACAGCCTCTATGGCTACACCTTC.

This chain connects TRBV4-2 to TRBJ2-1; D is uncertain. Germline loops: CDR1 LGHNA, CDR2 YNFKEQ. The length of the CDR3 is 14 residues. V shed 0 bases and J shed 5 bases, with 8 bases lying between them. In DNA form, the CDR3 reads TGTGCCAGCAGCCAAGAGGATAGCAACAATGAGCAGTTCTTC. It yields the protein CASSQEDSNNEQFF.

The V and J genes are TRBV4-2 and TRBJ2-6; D not certain. The CDR3 runs to 14 residues. V dropped 1 base and J dropped 12 bases, with 13 bases sitting between them. Germline CDR1 and CDR2: LGHNA and YNFKEQ. The CDR3 DNA is TGTGCCAGCAGCCAAGGTGAGGCCGTTTCCGTCCTGACTTTC. This sequence encodes CASSQGEAVSVLTF.

Only a few counts were recorded for this clone. CDR3 nucleotide sequence: TGTGCCAGCAGCTTAGGACAGGGGTCTGGCTATGGCTACACCTTC. This gives the protein CASSLGQGSGYGYTF. The gene calls are TRBV5-4 and TRBJ1-2, with 9 bases aligning to TRBD1. V lost 2 bases, J lost 4 bases, and 6 bases stayed unmatched. The CDR3 runs 15 residues. Per the germline V gene, CDR1 is SGHNT and CDR2 is YYREEE (reference sequence). The full variable domain, rest sourced from reference TRBV5-4 and TRBJ1-2, is ETGVTQSPTHLIKTRGQQVTLRCSSQSGHNTVSWYQQALGQGPQFIFQYYREEENGRGNFPPRFSGLQFPNYSSELNVNALELDDSALYLCASSLGQGSGYGYTFGSGTRLTVV.